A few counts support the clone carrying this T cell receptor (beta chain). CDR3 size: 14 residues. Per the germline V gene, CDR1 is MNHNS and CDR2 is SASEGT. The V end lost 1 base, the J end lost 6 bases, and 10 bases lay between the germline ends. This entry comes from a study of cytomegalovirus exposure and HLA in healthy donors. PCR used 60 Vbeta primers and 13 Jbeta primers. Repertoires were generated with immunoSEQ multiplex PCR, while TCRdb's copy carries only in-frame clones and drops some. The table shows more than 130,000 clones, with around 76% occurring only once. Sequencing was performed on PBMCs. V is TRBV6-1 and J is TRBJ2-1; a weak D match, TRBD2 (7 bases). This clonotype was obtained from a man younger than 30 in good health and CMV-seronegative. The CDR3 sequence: CASSEGEGGNEQFF. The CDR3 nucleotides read TGTGCCAGCAGTGAAGGGGAGGGGGGCAATGAGCAGTTCTTC.